These 24 T cell receptor beta chains were sequenced from one sample in a study of T cell responses to AZD1222 COVID-19 vaccine. TCRdb's copy holds only in-frame clones and misses some; the assay was immunoSEQ multiplex PCR. The sample yields 65,000 to 80,000 clones, around 90% seen once. The sequencing used peripheral blood, collected on day 0 of MenACWY control vaccination. Receptors were obtained from an adult in good health.

The chain combines TRBV28 with TRBJ2-3; 8 bases are a match to TRBD2. This CDR3 contains 16 residues. V lost 5 bases, J lost 6 bases, and 13 bases stayed unmatched. Germline values: CDR1 MDHEN, CDR2 SYDVKM. The DNA for the CDR3 is TGTGCCAGCAGTGACCGAGGCGCGGGGGGTAAGGATACGCAGTATTTT. Residues: CASSDRGAGGKDTQYF.

The chain has TRBV20-1 and TRBJ2-1; D may be TRBD1 (5 bases). Germline lookup yields CDR1 DFQATT and CDR2 SNEGSKA (reference sequence). Trimming left V 3 bases short and J 6 bases short, with 15 bases between. The CDR3 is 14 amino acids. The CDR3 region is CSASQGLGINEQFF. CDR3 DNA: TGCAGTGCTAGTCAGGGCCTCGGCATCAATGAGCAGTTCTTC.

CDR3: CASSLTGADLNEQFF. The CDR3 DNA reads TGTGCCAGCAGCTTAACAGGGGCGGACCTTAATGAGCAGTTCTTC. V is TRBV7-9 and J is TRBJ2-1; 7 nucleotides match TRBD1. Germline trimming cut 2 bases from V and 7 bases from J; bases unmatched to any gene: 8. The CDR3 runs 15 residues. Germline CDR1 reads SEHNR; CDR2 reads FQNEAQ (reference sequence).

The table lists this clone with a count of one. The J gene is TRBJ2-7, the V gene TRBV18; possibly TRBD1 or TRBD2 for D (6 bases each). V lost 6 bases and J lost 3, with 15 bases in between. The CDR3 has 14 residues. CDR1 is KGHSH and CDR2 is LQKENI in the germline V gene. CDR3 in DNA: TGTGCCAGCTCGCCCGGACTACAGGGCTACGAGCAGTACTTC. It codes for CASSPGLQGYEQYF.

This clone was seen only a few times. This chain joins TRBV6-5 and TRBJ1-5, with TRBD1 as a possible D gene (5 bases). This CDR3 region has 14 residues. V lost 6 bases and J lost 5, with 14 bases in between. Per the germline V gene, CDR1 is MNHEY and CDR2 is SVGAGI. CDR3 protein: CASSQSQGDQPQHF. CDR3 DNA sequence: TGTGCCAGCAGCCAATCTCAGGGTGATCAGCCCCAGCATTTT.

This chain uses TRBV19 with TRBJ2-2; D is ambiguous. V shed 5 bases and J shed 0 bases, with 7 bases lying between them. This CDR3 spans 14 amino acids. Germline CDR1 and CDR2: LNHDA and SQIVND (reference sequence). The CDR3 DNA sequence: TGTGCCAGTAGTCACAAGTCGAACACCGGGGAGCTGTTTTTT. It yields the protein CASSHKSNTGELFF.

CDR3 sequence (DNA): TGCGCCAGCAGCTTGGACAGTGCCTTGGATACGCAGTATTTT. This codes for CASSLDSALDTQYF. The J gene is TRBJ2-3, the V gene TRBV5-1; D not certain. V was pared by 0 bases and J by 6 bases, with 11 bases between. Germline-derived CDR1 and CDR2 are SGHRS and YFSETQ. The CDR3 totals 14 residues.

The J gene is TRBJ1-4, the V gene TRBV28, with D maybe TRBD1 (6 bases). The CDR3 runs to 14 residues. From germline, CDR1 is MDHEN and CDR2 SYDVKM. V lost 5 bases and J lost 10, with 17 bases in between. The CDR3 spells CASSPPGQYRKLFF. The CDR3 DNA follows: TGTGCCAGCAGTCCCCCGGGACAATACAGAAAACTGTTTTTT.

CDR3 nucleotide sequence: TGTGCCAGTAGTATTCAGCCGGTCGCGAACACCGGGGAGCTGTTTTTT. Protein sequence: CASSIQPVANTGELFF. This chain connects TRBV19 to TRBJ2-2; D remains ambiguous. The germline V gene encodes CDR1 LNHDA and CDR2 SQIVND (reference sequence). V was trimmed by 3 bases and J by 0 bases, leaving 11 bases between them. The CDR3 totals 16 residues.

The sample holds one count of this clone. CDR3 sequence: CASSFVSGARGLNSPLHF. CDR3 sequence (DNA): TGTGCCAGCAGTTTTGTTTCGGGAGCCCGGGGGTTAAATTCACCCCTCCACTTT. The J gene is TRBJ1-6, the V gene TRBV28, with D tentatively TRBD1 (5 bases). The CDR3 contains 18 residues. The ends were cut back, 3 bases at V and 7 bases at J, with 22 bases in the middle. The V gene's germline CDR1 is MDHEN and CDR2 SYDVKM.

The rearrangement links TRBV28 to TRBJ2-6, with D hard to call. The CDR3 is 16 amino acids. Trimming pared 3 bases from V and 1 base from J, leaving 10 bases between. CDR1 and CDR2 from the germline V gene are MDHEN and SYDVKM. CDR3: CASSLLDGSGANVLTF. DNA of the CDR3: TGTGCCAGCAGTTTGCTTGATGGGTCTGGGGCCAACGTCCTGACTTTC.

The chain recombines TRBV9 with TRBJ2-1; D perhaps matches TRBD2 (6 bases). CDR1 and CDR2 (germline): SGDLS, YYNGEE. This CDR3 is built from 13 residues. V was pared by 4 bases and J by 4 bases, with 9 bases between. The CDR3 coding sequence is TGTGCCAGCAGCCCCGGGACTTACAATGAGCAGTTCTTC. Residues: CASSPGTYNEQFF.

V usage is TRBV3-1 (or the pseudogene TRBV3-2) and J usage is TRBJ1-2, with no clear D. CDR1 and CDR2 (germline): LGHDT, YNNKEL (reference sequence). Trimming shortened V by 3 bases and J by 7 bases, and 12 bases separated the two germline ends. The CDR3 length is 13 residues. CDR3 nucleotide sequence: TGTGCCAGCAGCCATTACACATCCGTTGGCTACACCTTC. This encodes CASSHYTSVGYTF.

The rearrangement joins TRBV4-3 to TRBJ2-2; D remains ambiguous. Germline lookup yields CDR1 LGHNA and CDR2 YSLEER. CDR3 length: 15 residues. V lost 2 bases to trimming and J lost 5 bases, with 12 bases between them. CDR3 coding DNA: TGCGCCAGCAGCCAACAGGTCCCTGGGACCGGGGAGCTGTTTTTT. This encodes CASSQQVPGTGELFF.

The rearrangement uses TRBV19 and TRBJ2-5; possibly TRBD1 for D (6 bases). The CDR3 has 16 amino acids. V shed 7 bases and J shed 2 bases, with 20 bases lying between them. CDR1 is LNHDA, CDR2 SQIVND, per germline (reference sequence). This CDR3 reads CASTYCTDRVQETQYF. CDR3 nucleotides: TGTGCCAGTACCTATTGTACGGACAGAGTACAAGAGACCCAGTACTTC.

This clone is a singleton in its sample. V usage is TRBV5-1 and J usage is TRBJ1-2; the D gene is possibly TRBD1 (6 bases). Germline V CDR1 and CDR2: SGHRS, YFSETQ. The CDR3 is 14 residues long. V dropped 5 bases and J dropped 7 bases, with 18 bases sitting between them. The CDR3 sequence is CASRNGAGVVGYTF. The DNA for the CDR3 is TGCGCCAGCAGGAATGGGGCAGGGGTAGTTGGCTACACCTTC.

The J gene is TRBJ1-6, the V gene TRBV7-9, with D unclear. The CDR3 contains 12 residues. CDR1 SEHNR and CDR2 FQNEAQ come from the germline V gene (reference sequence). The V and J ends lost 1 base and 8 bases respectively, with 3 bases between them. The CDR3 DNA follows: TGTGCCAGCAGCTTAGTCGATTCACCCCTCCACTTT. This sequence encodes CASSLVDSPLHF.

This chain joins TRBV29-1 and TRBJ2-3; TRBD1 matches 8 bases. Trimming took 4 bases from V and 4 from J; bases not matched to a gene: 4. Germline assignment: CDR1 SQVTM and CDR2 ANQGSEA. The CDR3 has 13 residues. CDR3 sequence reads: CSVAPGGSDTQYF. The CDR3 DNA reads as TGCAGCGTTGCCCCAGGGGGCTCAGATACGCAGTATTTT.

The V call is TRBV6-5, the J call TRBJ1-1, with a tentative D call TRBD1 (6 bases). CDR3 length: 13 amino acids. Germline-derived CDR1 and CDR2 are MNHEY and SVGAGI. Between the trimmed V and J ends, which lost 6 bases and 4 bases, there was a span of 12 bases. The CDR3 DNA sequence: TGTGCCAGCAGCGGACAGACATTCACTGAAGCTTTCTTT. Translating gives CASSGQTFTEAFF.

V usage is TRBV7-9 and J usage is TRBJ2-7, with D uncertain. The CDR3 has 11 residues. Germline values: CDR1 SEHNR, CDR2 FQNEAQ (reference sequence). Trimming removed 5 bases at V and 5 bases at J, with 7 bases between. CDR3 sequence reads: CASSPLHEQYF. The CDR3 coding sequence is TGTGCCAGCAGCCCACTCCACGAGCAGTACTTC. The whole variable domain, remainder taken from reference TRBV7-9 and TRBJ2-7, is DTGVSQNPRHKITKRGQNVTFRCDPISEHNRLYWYRQTLGQGPEFLTYFQNEAQLEKSRLLSDRFSAERPKGSFSTLEIQRTEQGDSAMYLCASSPLHEQYFGPGTRLTVT.

The chain links TRBV11-3 to TRBJ1-1; D remains ambiguous. This CDR3 has 13 amino acids. The germline V and J ends were trimmed by 3 bases and 1 base, with 6 bases remaining between them. Germline values: CDR1 SGHNT, CDR2 YENEEA. CDR3 sequence (DNA): TGTGCCAGCAGCTTTTTGCAGAACACTGAAGCTTTCTTT. It translates to CASSFLQNTEAFF. Based on the CDR3 plus reference TRBV11-3 and TRBJ1-1, the full variable domain is EAGVVQSPRYKIIEKKQPVAFWCNPISGHNTLYWYLQNLGQGPELLIRYENEEAVDDSQLPKDRFSAERLKGVDSTLKIQPAELGDSAVYLCASSFLQNTEAFFGQGTRLTVV.

The chain carries TRBV7-9 and TRBJ1-1; perhaps TRBD1 as D (5 bases). CDR1 is SEHNR and CDR2 is FQNEAQ in the germline V gene (reference sequence). The V end lost 5 bases, the J end lost 1 base, and 11 bases lay between the germline ends. The CDR3 extends over 14 amino acids. As DNA, the CDR3 is TGTGCCAGCAGCCCGATGGGGGAGAACACTGAAGCTTTCTTT. The encoded protein is CASSPMGENTEAFF.

This rearrangement joins TRBV9 to TRBJ2-7; 9 bases are a match to TRBD1. The CDR3 is 14 amino acids. Germline lookup yields CDR1 SGDLS and CDR2 YYNGEE. V lost 3 bases to trimming and J lost 3 bases; unmatched junction nucleotides: 4. CDR3: CASSATGQGYEQYF. CDR3 in DNA: TGTGCCAGCAGCGCGACGGGACAGGGCTACGAGCAGTACTTC.

This clone was observed a single time. DNA for the CDR3: TGCAGCGTTGAATCAGGGGGCTCCTACGAGCAGTACTTC. Translation gives CSVESGGSYEQYF. The chain employs TRBV29-1 and TRBJ2-7; 7 bases line up with TRBD1. CDR1 and CDR2 (germline): SQVTM, ANQGSEA. This CDR3 is built from 13 residues. V was pared by 2 bases and J by 0 bases, with 1 base of the junction left unmatched.